The 18 T cell receptor beta chains reported below all come from one sample, sequenced in a study of T cell clonotyping in hematopoietic cell transplantation. The repertoire was sequenced with immunoSEQ multiplex PCR; TCRdb's copy has only in-frame clones and lacks some. The data show about 2,100 clones, over 70% seen once. Specimen: PBMCs, collected 100 days after allogeneic stem cell transplant. The receptors come from a male patient in his fifties or sixties who had an allogeneic stem cell transplant from a related donor, so the T cells may come from the graft donor. Some clones in this sample may be carry-over from other donors' samples.

The V gene is TRBV30, the J gene TRBJ1-5, with 7 bases fitting TRBD1. This CDR3 comprises 13 residues. The junction had 6 bases not matched to a gene; V was cut back by 5 bases and J by 5 bases. CDR1 and CDR2 (germline): GTSNPN, SVGIG (reference sequence). For the CDR3, the DNA is TGTGCCTGGGGGAACAGGGGCGATCAGCCCCAGCATTTT. Its protein product is CAWGNRGDQPQHF.

V and J are TRBV6-1 and TRBJ2-1, with D tentatively TRBD1 or TRBD2 (5 bases each). V was shortened by 3 bases and J by 4 bases, with 13 bases between the two germline ends. The length of the CDR3 is 15 residues. Per the germline V gene, CDR1 is MNHNS and CDR2 is SASEGT. In nucleotides, the CDR3 is TGTGCCAGCAGTGAGGGCTATGGGGGTTACAATGAGCAGTTCTTC. It is translated as CASSEGYGGYNEQFF.

This chain uses TRBV5-1 with TRBJ1-6; weak D call: TRBD1 (5 bases). Germline V gives CDR1 SGHRS, CDR2 YFSETQ. Trimming pared 3 bases from V and 8 bases from J, leaving 12 bases between. This CDR3 has 14 amino acids. The CDR3 nucleotides are TGCGCCAGCAGCTCTGGGGGGATTGATTCACCCCTCCACTTT. Amino acids: CASSSGGIDSPLHF.

V gene TRBV29-1 combines with J gene TRBJ2-7; possibly TRBD1 for D (7 bases). This CDR3 contains 12 residues. Per germline, CDR1 SQVTM and CDR2 ANQGSEA. V was shortened by 3 bases and J by 5 bases, with 11 bases between the two germline ends. CDR3 sequence reads: CSVDRGVNEQYF. CDR3 DNA: TGCAGCGTTGACAGGGGGGTGAACGAGCAGTACTTC.

The CDR3 region has the DNA TGTGCCAGCAGCCGTACGGGACGGGGGCAAGAGACCCAGTACTTC. Translating it yields CASSRTGRGQETQYF. V is TRBV11-3 and J is TRBJ2-5; maybe TRBD2 (6 bases). This CDR3 has 15 amino acids. Trimming left V 5 bases short and J 2 bases short, with 15 bases between. Germline V gene lookup returns CDR1 SGHNT and CDR2 YENEEA.

In the case of this clone: One end of the junction fails to match germline, which may point to a read error. The V call is TRBV6-6, the J call TRBJ1-6; 7 nucleotides align to TRBD1. The CDR3 length is 14 residues. Germline V gene data show CDR1 as MNHNY and CDR2 as SVGAGI (reference sequence). The CDR3 bases are TGTGCCGGCAGTTACGGGGACAGTAATTCACCCCTCCACTTT. Translated, it gives CAGSYGDSNSPLHF.

This clone was seen a single time. CDR3 region: CASSGGRGEQFF. DNA for the CDR3: TGTGCCAGCAGCGGCGGACGGGGTGAGCAGTTCTTC. The rearrangement joins TRBV9 to TRBJ2-1; possible D gene TRBD2, 5 bases. Trimming took off 3 bases at V and 9 bases at J, with 10 bases between the two ends. Germline CDR1 SGDLS, CDR2 YYNGEE. The CDR3 totals 12 residues.

V usage is TRBV18 and J usage is TRBJ1-4, with D unclear. Trimming cost V 2 bases and J 8 bases, with 9 bases left between them. This CDR3 region has 13 residues. In germline, CDR1 is KGHSH, CDR2 LQKENI. In nucleotides, the CDR3 is TGTGCCAGCTCACCAATGGAAGGAGAAAAACTGTTTTTT. Residues: CASSPMEGEKLFF.

V gene TRBV6-5 combines with J gene TRBJ1-1; no clear D gene. Trimming took off 2 bases at V and 4 bases at J, with 5 bases between the two ends. Germline values: CDR1 MNHEY, CDR2 SVGAGI. This CDR3 region has 12 residues. The CDR3 DNA is TGTGCCAGCAGTTACGGCGGCACTGAAGCTTTCTTT. The encoded protein is CASSYGGTEAFF.

This clone was counted a few times. The rearrangement uses TRBV4-3 and TRBJ2-5; possibly TRBD2 for D (6 bases). Trimming pared 2 bases from V and 4 bases from J, leaving 8 bases between. Per the germline V gene, CDR1 is LGHNA and CDR2 is YSLEER. The CDR3 is 13 residues long. In DNA form, the CDR3 reads TGCGCCAGCAGCCAATGGCGGGGAGAGACCCAGTACTTC. This encodes CASSQWRGETQYF.

The V call is TRBV5-4, the J call TRBJ1-1; the match to TRBD1 covers 11 bases. J lost 7 bases, V lost 4 bases, and 6 bases had no gene match. The CDR3 loop spans 14 amino acids. Germline assignment: CDR1 SGHNT and CDR2 YYREEE (reference sequence). CDR3 coding DNA: TGTGCCAGCAGCGCAAGGACAGGGGGCTTTGAAGCTTTCTTT. This codes for CASSARTGGFEAFF.

The chain couples TRBV30 to TRBJ1-2; 8 bases align to TRBD1. CDR1 is GTSNPN and CDR2 is SVGIG in the germline V gene (reference sequence). The CDR3 sequence is 13 residues long. Unmatched junction bases numbered 13, after V lost 8 bases and J lost 8 bases. The CDR3 reads CAVSRDRPMGYTF. The CDR3 coding sequence is TGTGCCGTCAGTCGGGACAGGCCGATGGGCTACACCTTC. Complete variable domain (other parts from reference TRBV30 and TRBJ1-2): SQTIHQWPATLVQPVGSPLSLECTVEGTSNPNLYWYRQAAGRGLQLLFYSVGIGQISSEVPQNLSASRPQDRQFILSSKKLLLSDSGFYLCAVSRDRPMGYTFGSGTRLTVV.

V gene TRBV7-2 combines with J gene TRBJ1-6; TRBD1 might be the D (5 bases). Trimming removed 1 base at V and 4 bases at J, with 11 bases between. In germline, CDR1 is SGHTA, CDR2 FQGNSA. This CDR3 spans 16 amino acids. The DNA of the CDR3 is TGTGCCAGCAGCTTAGGGTCCGGGACTTATAATTCACCCCTCCACTTT. It is translated as CASSLGSGTYNSPLHF.

The gene calls are TRBV15 and TRBJ1-4; TRBD1 aligns across 8 bases. CDR1 is LNHNV and CDR2 is YYDKDF in the germline V gene (reference sequence). The CDR3 runs to 14 residues. Trimming cost V 3 bases and J 7 bases; bases outside gene matches: 4. The CDR3 loop is CATSSGQGAEKLFF. CDR3 bases: TGTGCCACCAGCAGTGGACAGGGTGCTGAAAAACTGTTTTTT. Full variable domain (outside the CDR3, taken from reference TRBV15 and TRBJ1-4): DAMVIQNPRYQVTQFGKPVTLSCSQTLNHNVMYWYQQKSSQAPKLLFHYYDKDFNNEADTPDNFQSRRPNTSFCFLDIRSPGLGDTAMYLCATSSGQGAEKLFFGSGTQLSVL.

The rearrangement joins TRBV30 to TRBJ1-6, with 7 bases lining up with TRBD1. Germline V gene lookup returns CDR1 GTSNPN and CDR2 SVGIG (reference sequence). The CDR3 contains 12 residues. V shed 5 bases, J shed 8 bases, and the junction held 3 bases outside the gene matches. CDR3 sequence (DNA): TGTGCCTGGTCTACAGGGGATTCACCCCTCCACTTT. It codes for CAWSTGDSPLHF.

The chain is built from TRBV11-2 and TRBJ1-2; a possible D gene is TRBD1 (5 bases). The CDR3 has 14 amino acids. V dropped 1 base and J dropped 2 bases, with 8 bases sitting between them. Germline V CDR1 and CDR2: SGHAT, FQNNGV. The CDR3 sequence is CASSLVDRNYGYTF. As DNA, the CDR3 is TGTGCCAGCAGCTTAGTTGACAGAAACTATGGCTACACCTTC.

The V and J genes are TRBV7-2 and TRBJ2-4; D call uncertain. CDR3 length equals 12 residues. Trimming stripped 4 bases from V and 11 bases from J, with 12 bases between. Germline V lookup: CDR1 SGHTA, CDR2 FQGNSA. DNA for the CDR3: TGTGCCAGCAGCTATCGATCGGGCTTTCAGTACTTC. As protein: CASSYRSGFQYF.

This rearrangement joins TRBV19 to TRBJ2-7, with D perhaps matching TRBD1 (6 bases). The CDR3 runs to 13 residues. V shed 3 bases and J shed 6 bases, with 12 bases lying between them. CDR1 is LNHDA, CDR2 SQIVND, per germline (reference sequence). The CDR3 DNA is TGTGCCAGTAGTATCGAAGGGGGTGGCGAGCAGTACTTC. It codes for CASSIEGGGEQYF.